This T cell receptor (beta chain) was sequenced for a study of T cell repertoires in cytomegalovirus infection. For the study at large: It can be stated that public TCR beta signatures indicated CMV infection as well as a matching HLA type. Study-wide points: It was HLA-C-restricted CMV-specific TCR beta clonotypes that dominated the response ex vivo.

Comment on this clonotype: Its antigen is currently unknown.

The germline V gene encodes CDR1 LNHDA and CDR2 SQIVND (reference sequence). V trimming: 7 bases; J trimming: 8 bases; junction bases outside the gene matches: 1. There are 11 residues in the CDR3. TCRdb re-called the reads with MiXCR, one entry per CDR3 protein. This table holds about 740,000 distinct CDR3 sequences, 35% found once. The rearrangement links TRBV19 to TRBJ2-2, with TRBD2 matching over 7 bases. Sequenced sample: PBMCs. This TCR came from a human donor in good health (CMV status not recorded). Some clones in this sample may be carry-over from other donors' samples. CDR3 nucleotides: TGTGCCAGTAAGGGAGGGGGGGAGCTGTTTTTT. This encodes CASKGGGELFF.